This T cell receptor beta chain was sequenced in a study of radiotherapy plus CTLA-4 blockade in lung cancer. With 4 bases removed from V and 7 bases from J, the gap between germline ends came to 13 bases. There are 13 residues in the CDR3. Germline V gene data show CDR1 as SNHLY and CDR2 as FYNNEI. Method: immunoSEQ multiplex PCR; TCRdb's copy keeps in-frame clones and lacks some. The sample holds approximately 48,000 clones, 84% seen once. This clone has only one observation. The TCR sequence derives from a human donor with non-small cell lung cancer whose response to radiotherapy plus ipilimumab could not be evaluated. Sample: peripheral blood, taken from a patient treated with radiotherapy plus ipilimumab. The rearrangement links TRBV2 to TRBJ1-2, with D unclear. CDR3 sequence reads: CASSGNPRSGYTF. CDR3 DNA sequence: TGTGCCAGCAGTGGGAACCCTAGATCTGGCTACACCTTC.